The entry below gives a single T cell receptor (beta chain) sequence along with its context. The data were obtained in a study of human T cells and chemical hapten exposure. As for the study in general: TCR yields per sample varied mostly from small pooled library volume differences.

Unfractionated whole blood was the source of the extracted total RNA. Germline CDR1 and CDR2: SGHRS and YFSETQ. The CDR3 runs to 14 residues. The V end lost 0 bases, the J end lost 7 bases, and 13 bases lay between the germline ends. As handled by the study authors: Individual samples carried between 23,224 and 690,600 TCRs, with 95,638 as the median. One entry per CDR3 protein results from TCRdb running MiXCR on the 5' RACE reads. TCRdb's processing, not the authors' own work, is the source of the V and J calls. The sample gives tens of thousands of distinct CDR3 sequences, 6.5% to 8.5% of which show up once; around 2% is in the top ten.

This clonotype was sampled from a male donor in good health. The chain employs TRBV5-1 and TRBJ1-2; D is ambiguous. In DNA form, the CDR3 reads TGCGCCAGCAGCTTGGAGGGCCTCCCCGCTGGCTACACCTTC. Protein: CASSLEGLPAGYTF.